Below, one T cell receptor beta chain is given with its context. This sample stems from a study of T cells after somatic rescue of genetic block. Generated by immunoSEQ multiplex PCR, the TCRdb table keeps only in-frame clones and is missing some. The sample has roughly 55,000 clones, about 96% seen once. Trimming removed 5 bases from V and 0 bases from J, with 9 bases in between. The CDR3 has 14 residues. Looked up from germline, CDR1 is SGHRS and CDR2 is YFSETQ. Material: peripheral blood mononuclear cells (PBMCs). This clonotype was sampled from a child in the first two years of life. The chain recombines TRBV5-1 with TRBJ2-1; D is perhaps TRBD2 (5 bases). The chain's CDR3 is CASRMEASYNEQFF. CDR3 DNA: TGCGCCAGCAGGATGGAGGCCTCCTACAATGAGCAGTTCTTC.